The entry that follows covers one TCR beta chain sequence. The authors negatively isolated CD8+ and CD4+ T cells and FACS-enriched TEMRA cells. The sample is drawn from a study of CD8 T cells in Susac syndrome. After extraction with the RNeasy kit, roughly 0.45 to 1 ug of the RNA was reverse transcribed using random hexamers. An immunoSEQ multiplex PCR generated amplified TCR beta CDR3 products spanning 54 Vbeta and 13 Jbeta. TCRdb reprocessed the immunoSEQ multiplex PCR reads via MiXCR and lists one record per CDR3 protein. The table lists 400,000 to 550,000 distinct CDR3 sequences, approximately 85% of them singletons. The ends were cut back, 3 bases at V and 3 bases at J, with 21 bases in the middle. The V gene's germline CDR1 is MNHEY and CDR2 SMNVEV (reference sequence). The CDR3 is 17 amino acids.

The V gene is TRBV27, the J gene TRBJ2-7; D call uncertain. The sample consisted of CD8+ T cells from PBMCs. This sequence was found in a human donor with multiple sclerosis. The CDR3 loop reads CASSFVTPPTTNYEQYF. In DNA, the CDR3 is TGTGCCAGCAGTTTCGTAACACCGCCGACAACAAACTACGAGCAGTACTTC.